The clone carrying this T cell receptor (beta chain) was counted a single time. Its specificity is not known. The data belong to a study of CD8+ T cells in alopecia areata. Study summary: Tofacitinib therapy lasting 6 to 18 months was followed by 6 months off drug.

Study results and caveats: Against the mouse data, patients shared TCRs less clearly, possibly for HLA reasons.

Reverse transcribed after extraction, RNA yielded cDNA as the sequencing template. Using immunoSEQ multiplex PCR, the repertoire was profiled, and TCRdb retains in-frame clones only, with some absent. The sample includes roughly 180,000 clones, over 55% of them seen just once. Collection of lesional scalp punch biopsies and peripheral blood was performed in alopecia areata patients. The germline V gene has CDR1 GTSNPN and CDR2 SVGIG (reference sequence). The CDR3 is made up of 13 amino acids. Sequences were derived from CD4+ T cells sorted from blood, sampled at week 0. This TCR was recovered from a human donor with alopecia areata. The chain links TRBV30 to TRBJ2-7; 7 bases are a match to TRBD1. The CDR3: CALSGQIGGEQYF. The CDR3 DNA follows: TGTGCGCTATCGGGACAGATTGGGGGCGAGCAGTACTTC.